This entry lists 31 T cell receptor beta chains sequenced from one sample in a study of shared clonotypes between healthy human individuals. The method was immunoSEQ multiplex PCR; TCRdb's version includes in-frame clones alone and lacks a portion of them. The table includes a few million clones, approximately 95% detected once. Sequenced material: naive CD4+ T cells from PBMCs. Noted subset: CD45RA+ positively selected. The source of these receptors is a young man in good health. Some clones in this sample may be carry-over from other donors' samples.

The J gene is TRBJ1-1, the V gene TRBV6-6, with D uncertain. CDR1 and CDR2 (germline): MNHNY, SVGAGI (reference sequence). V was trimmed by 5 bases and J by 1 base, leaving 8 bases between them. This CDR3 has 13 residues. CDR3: CASSHLSNTEAFF. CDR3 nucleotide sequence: TGTGCCAGCAGTCATCTCTCGAACACTGAAGCTTTCTTT.

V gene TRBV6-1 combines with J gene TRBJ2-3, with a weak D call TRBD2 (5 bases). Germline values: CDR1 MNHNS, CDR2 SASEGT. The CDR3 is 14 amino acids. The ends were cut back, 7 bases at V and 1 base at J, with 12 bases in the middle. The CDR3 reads CASTTSGGTDTQYF. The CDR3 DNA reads TGTGCCAGCACTACTTCCGGGGGCACAGATACGCAGTATTTT.

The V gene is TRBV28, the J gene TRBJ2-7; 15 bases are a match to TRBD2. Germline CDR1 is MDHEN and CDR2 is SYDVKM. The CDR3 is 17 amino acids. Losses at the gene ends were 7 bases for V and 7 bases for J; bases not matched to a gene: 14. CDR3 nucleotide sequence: TGTGCCAGCACGGGACTAGCGGGAGGTCGAGCCCTTGAGGAGCAGTACTTC. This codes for CASTGLAGGRALEEQYF.

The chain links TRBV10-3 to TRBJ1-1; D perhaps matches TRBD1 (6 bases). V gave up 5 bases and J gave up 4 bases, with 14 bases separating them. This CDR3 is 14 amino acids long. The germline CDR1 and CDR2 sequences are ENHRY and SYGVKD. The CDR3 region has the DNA TGTGCCATCAGTCGGGGGGGGGCTGGCACTGAAGCTTTCTTT. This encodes CAISRGGAGTEAFF.

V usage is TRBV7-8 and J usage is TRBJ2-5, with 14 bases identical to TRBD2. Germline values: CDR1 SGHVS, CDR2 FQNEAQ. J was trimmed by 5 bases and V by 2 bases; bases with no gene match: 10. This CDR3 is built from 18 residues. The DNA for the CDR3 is TGTGCCAGCAGCTTATGGCCGCCGAGGACTAGCGGGAGGGAGACCCAGTACTTC. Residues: CASSLWPPRTSGRETQYF. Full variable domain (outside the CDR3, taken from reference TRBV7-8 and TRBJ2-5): GAGVSQSPRYKVAKRGQDVALRCDPISGHVSLFWYQQALGQGPEFLTYFQNEAQLDKSGLPSDRFFAERPEGSVSTLKIQRTQQEDSAVYLCASSLWPPRTSGRETQYFGPGTRLLVL.

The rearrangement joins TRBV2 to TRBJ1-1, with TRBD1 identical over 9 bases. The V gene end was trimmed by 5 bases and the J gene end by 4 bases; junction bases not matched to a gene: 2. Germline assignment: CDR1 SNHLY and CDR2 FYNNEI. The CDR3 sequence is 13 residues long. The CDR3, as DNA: TGTGCCAGCAGTATACAGGGGGCCACTGAAGCTTTCTTT. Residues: CASSIQGATEAFF.

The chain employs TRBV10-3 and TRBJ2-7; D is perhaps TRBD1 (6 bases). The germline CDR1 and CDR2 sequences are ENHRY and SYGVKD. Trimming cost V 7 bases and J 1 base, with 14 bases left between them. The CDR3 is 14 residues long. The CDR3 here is CAIKGDGRSYEQYF. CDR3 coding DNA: TGTGCCATCAAGGGGGACGGACGGTCCTACGAGCAGTACTTC.

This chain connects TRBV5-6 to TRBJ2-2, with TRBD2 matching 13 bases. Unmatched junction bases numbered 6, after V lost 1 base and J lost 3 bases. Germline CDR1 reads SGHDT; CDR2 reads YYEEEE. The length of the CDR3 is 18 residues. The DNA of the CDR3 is TGTGCCAGCAGCTTGCTACTAGCGGGAGGGCTTGACACCGGGGAGCTGTTTTTT. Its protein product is CASSLLLAGGLDTGELFF.

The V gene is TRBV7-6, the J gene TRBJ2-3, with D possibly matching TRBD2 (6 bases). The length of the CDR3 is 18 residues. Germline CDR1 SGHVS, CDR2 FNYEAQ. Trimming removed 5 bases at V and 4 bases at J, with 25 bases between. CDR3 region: CASSPVGGGIPLPDTQYF. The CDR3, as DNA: TGTGCCAGCAGCCCAGTGGGCGGCGGGATACCCCTTCCAGATACGCAGTATTTT.

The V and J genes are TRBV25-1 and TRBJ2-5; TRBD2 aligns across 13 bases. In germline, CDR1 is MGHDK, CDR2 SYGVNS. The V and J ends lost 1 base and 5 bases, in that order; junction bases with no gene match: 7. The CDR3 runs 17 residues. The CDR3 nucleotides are TGTGCCAGCAGTGAATTGGCGGGACTAGCGGGACTGGAGACCCAGTACTTC. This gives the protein CASSELAGLAGLETQYF.

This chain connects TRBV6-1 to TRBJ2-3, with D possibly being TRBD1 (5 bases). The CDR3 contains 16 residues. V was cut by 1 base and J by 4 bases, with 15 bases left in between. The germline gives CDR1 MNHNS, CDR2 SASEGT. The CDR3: CASSEVGARAPDTQYF. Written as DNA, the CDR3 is TGTGCCAGCAGTGAAGTAGGGGCCCGGGCCCCAGATACGCAGTATTTT.

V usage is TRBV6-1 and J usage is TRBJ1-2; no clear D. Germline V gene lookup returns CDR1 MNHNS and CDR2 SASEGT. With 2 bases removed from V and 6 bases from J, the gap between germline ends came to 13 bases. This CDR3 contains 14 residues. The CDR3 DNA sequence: TGTGCCAGCAGTGAATCCCAGGTTTTTGATGGCTACACCTTC. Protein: CASSESQVFDGYTF.

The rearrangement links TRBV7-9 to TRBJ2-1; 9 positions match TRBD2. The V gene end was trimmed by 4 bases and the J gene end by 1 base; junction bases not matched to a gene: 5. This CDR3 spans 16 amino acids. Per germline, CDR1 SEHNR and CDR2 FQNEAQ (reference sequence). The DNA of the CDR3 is TGTGCCAGCAGCTCGCTAGCGGGGAGATCCTACAATGAGCAGTTCTTC. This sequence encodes CASSSLAGRSYNEQFF.

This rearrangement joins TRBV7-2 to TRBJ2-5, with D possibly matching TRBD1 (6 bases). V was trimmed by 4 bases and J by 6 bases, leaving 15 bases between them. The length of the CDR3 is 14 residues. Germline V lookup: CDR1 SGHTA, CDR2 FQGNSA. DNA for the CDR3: TGTGCCAGCAGCTCCCGAACAGGGTCGCAGACCCAGTACTTC. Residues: CASSSRTGSQTQYF.

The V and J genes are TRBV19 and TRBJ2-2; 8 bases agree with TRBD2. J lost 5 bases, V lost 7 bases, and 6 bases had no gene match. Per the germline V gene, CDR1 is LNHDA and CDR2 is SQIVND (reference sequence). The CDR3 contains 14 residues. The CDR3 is CASTVRGGTGELFF. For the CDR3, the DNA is TGTGCCAGTACCGTACGCGGGGGGACCGGGGAGCTGTTTTTT.

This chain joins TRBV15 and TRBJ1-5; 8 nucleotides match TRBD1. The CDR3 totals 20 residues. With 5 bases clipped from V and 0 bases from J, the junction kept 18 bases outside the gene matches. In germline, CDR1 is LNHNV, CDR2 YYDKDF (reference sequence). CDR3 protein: CATSGRHGTGKIYSNQPQHF. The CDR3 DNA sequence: TGTGCCACCAGCGGTAGGCACGGGACAGGAAAAATTTATAGCAATCAGCCCCAGCATTTT. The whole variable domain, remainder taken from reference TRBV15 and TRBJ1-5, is DAMVIQNPRYQVTQFGKPVTLSCSQTLNHNVMYWYQQKSSQAPKLLFHYYDKDFNNEADTPDNFQSRRPNTSFCFLDIRSPGLGDTAMYLCATSGRHGTGKIYSNQPQHFGDGTRLSIL.

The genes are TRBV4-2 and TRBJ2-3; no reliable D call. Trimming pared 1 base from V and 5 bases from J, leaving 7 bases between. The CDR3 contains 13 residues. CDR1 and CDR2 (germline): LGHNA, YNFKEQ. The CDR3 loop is CASSQVGRDTQYF. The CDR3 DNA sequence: TGTGCCAGCAGCCAAGTTGGTAGAGATACGCAGTATTTT.

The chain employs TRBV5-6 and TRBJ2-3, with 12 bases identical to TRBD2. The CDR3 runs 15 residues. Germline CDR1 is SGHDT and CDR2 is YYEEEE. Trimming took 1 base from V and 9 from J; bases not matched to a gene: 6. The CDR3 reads CASSLSLAGGVTQYF. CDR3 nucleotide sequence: TGTGCCAGCAGCTTGTCACTAGCGGGAGGTGTAACGCAGTATTTT.

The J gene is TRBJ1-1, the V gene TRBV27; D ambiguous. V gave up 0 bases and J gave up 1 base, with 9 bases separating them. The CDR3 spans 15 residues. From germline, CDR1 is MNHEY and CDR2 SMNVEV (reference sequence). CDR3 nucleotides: TGTGCCAGCAGTTTATCAAAGTGGGGGAACACTGAAGCTTTCTTT. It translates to CASSLSKWGNTEAFF.

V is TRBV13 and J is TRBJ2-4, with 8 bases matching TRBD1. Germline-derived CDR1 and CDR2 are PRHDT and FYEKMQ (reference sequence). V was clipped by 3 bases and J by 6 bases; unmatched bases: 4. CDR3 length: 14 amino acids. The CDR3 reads CASSLNRGTNIQYF. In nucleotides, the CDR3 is TGTGCCAGCAGCTTGAACAGGGGGACAAACATTCAGTACTTC.

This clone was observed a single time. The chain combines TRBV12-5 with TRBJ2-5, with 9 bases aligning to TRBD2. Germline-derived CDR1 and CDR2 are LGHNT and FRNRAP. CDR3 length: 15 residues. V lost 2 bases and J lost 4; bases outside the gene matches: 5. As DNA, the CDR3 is TGTGCTAGTGGTTTGATGATAGCGGGAGCAGAGACCCAGTACTTC. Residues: CASGLMIAGAETQYF.

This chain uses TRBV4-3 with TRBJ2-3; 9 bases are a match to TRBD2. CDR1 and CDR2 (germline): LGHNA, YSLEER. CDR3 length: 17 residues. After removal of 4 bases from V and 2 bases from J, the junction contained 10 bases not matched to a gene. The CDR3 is CASSPAGLARATDTQYF. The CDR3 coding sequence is TGCGCCAGCAGCCCTGCTGGACTAGCGCGAGCCACAGATACGCAGTATTTT.

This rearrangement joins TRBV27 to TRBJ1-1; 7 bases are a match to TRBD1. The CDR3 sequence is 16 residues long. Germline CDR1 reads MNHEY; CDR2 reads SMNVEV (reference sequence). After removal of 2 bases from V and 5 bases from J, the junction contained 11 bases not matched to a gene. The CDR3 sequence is CASSLGRGAAETEAFF. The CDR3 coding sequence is TGTGCCAGCAGTTTAGGCAGGGGGGCCGCGGAGACTGAAGCTTTCTTT.

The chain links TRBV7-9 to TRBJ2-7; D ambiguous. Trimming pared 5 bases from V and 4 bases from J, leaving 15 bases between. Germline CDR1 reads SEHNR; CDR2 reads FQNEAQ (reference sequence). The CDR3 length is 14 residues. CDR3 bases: TGTGCCAGCAGCCCGCCGGACGGTAGATACGAGCAGTACTTC. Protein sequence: CASSPPDGRYEQYF.

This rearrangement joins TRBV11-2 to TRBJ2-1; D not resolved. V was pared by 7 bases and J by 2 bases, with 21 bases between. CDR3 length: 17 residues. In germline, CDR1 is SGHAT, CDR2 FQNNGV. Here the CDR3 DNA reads TGTGCCAGCATCCCGACCCCCCTTACCGGAACCTACAATGAGCAGTTCTTC. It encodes CASIPTPLTGTYNEQFF.

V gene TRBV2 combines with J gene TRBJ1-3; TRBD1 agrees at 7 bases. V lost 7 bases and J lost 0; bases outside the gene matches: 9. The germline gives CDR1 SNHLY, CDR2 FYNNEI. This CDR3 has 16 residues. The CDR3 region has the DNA TGTGCCAGCACCCAGGGGGGGACCAACTCTGGAAACACCATATATTTT. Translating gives CASTQGGTNSGNTIYF. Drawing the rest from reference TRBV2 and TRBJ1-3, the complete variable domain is EPEVTQTPSHQVTQMGQEVILRCVPISNHLYFYWYRQILGQKVEFLVSFYNNEISEKSEIFDDQFSVERPDGSNFTLKIRSTKLEDSAMYFCASTQGGTNSGNTIYFGEGSWLTVV.

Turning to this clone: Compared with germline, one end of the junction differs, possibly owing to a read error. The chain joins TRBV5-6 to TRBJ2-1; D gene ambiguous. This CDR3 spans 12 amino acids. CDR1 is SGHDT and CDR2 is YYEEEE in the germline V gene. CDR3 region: CASSLSGLGMVF. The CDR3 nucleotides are TGTGCCAGCAGCTTGTCGGGTCTAGGGATGGTCTTC.

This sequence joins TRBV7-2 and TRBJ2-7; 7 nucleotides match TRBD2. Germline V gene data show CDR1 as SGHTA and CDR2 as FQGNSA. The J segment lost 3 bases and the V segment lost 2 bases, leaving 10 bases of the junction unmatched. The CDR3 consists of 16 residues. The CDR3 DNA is TGTGCCAGCAGCTTACCTAGGGCTAGCGGAAACTACGAGCAGTACTTC. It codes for CASSLPRASGNYEQYF.

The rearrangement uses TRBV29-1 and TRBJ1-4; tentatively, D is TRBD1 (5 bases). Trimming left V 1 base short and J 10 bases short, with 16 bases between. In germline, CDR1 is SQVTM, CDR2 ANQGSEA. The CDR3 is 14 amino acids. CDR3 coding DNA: TGCAGCGTTGAAGTATCGGGGGATCCTACAAAACTGTTTTTT. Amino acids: CSVEVSGDPTKLFF.

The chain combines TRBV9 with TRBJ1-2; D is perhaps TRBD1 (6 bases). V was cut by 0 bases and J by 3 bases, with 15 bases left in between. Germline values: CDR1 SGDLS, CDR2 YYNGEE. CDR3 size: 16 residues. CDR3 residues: CASSVGLRNRDYGYTF. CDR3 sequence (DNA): TGTGCCAGCAGCGTAGGGCTGAGGAACAGGGACTATGGCTACACCTTC. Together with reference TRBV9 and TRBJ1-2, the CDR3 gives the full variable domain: DSGVTQTPKHLITATGQRVTLRCSPRSGDLSVYWYQQSLDQGLQFLIQYYNGEERAKGNILERFSAQQFPDLHSELNLSSLELGDSALYFCASSVGLRNRDYGYTFGSGTRLTVV.

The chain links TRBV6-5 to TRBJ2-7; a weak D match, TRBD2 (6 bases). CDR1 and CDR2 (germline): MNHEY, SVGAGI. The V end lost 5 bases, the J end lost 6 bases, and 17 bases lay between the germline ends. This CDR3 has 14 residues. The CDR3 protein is CASSLASAQGEQYF. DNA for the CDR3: TGTGCCAGCAGTCTCGCTAGCGCCCAGGGCGAGCAGTACTTC.